This is a list of T cell receptor beta chains from one sample in a study of T cell responses to AZD1222 COVID-19 vaccine. Clones were sequenced by immunoSEQ multiplex PCR, and TCRdb holds only the in-frame ones, with some missing. The sample shows about 46,000 clones, about 90% of them seen only once. Sequenced material: peripheral blood, taken 28 days after the second AZD1222 dose. These receptors were collected from an adult who received the AZD1222 COVID-19 vaccine. The CDR3 runs from the conserved cysteine through the conserved F or W. Fields, in order: clone size, V gene, D gene, J gene, CDR3 DNA, CDR3 protein. A D gene is named only where the DNA matches it firmly. Clone size appears in some rows only: once, few, many, or a class for an expanded clone.

>NA|TRBV2|NA|TRBJ1-2
TGTGCCAGCAGGGGCCTCCGGGACGATGGCTACACCTTC
CASRGLRDDGYTF
>NA|TRBV5-1|NA|TRBJ2-7
TGCGCCAGCCGTTCGGACAGAACCTACGAGCAGTACTTC
CASRSDRTYEQYF
>once|TRBV24-1|NA|TRBJ1-2
TGTGCCACCAGTGGAGGCACTAACTATGGCTACACCTTC
CATSGGTNYGYTF
>NA|TRBV15|TRBD1|TRBJ2-5
TGTGCCACCAGCACCCCCGGACAGGGCCAAGAGACCCAGTACTTC
CATSTPGQGQETQYF
>NA|TRBV10-3|NA|TRBJ1-2
TGTGCCATCAGTGAAGTACGCAGCTATGGCTACACCTTC
CAISEVRSYGYTF
>NA|TRBV21-1|NA|TRBJ1-1
TGTGCCAGCAGCAAACCCGACCAAAACACTGAAGCTTTCTTT
CASSKPDQNTEAFF
>NA|TRBV19|NA|TRBJ2-2
TGTGCCAGTAGTATTGGGTTAGCGGTGAACACCGGGGAGCTGTTTTTT
CASSIGLAVNTGELFF
>NA|TRBV10-1|TRBD1|TRBJ2-3
TGCGCCAGCAGTGAGCTGGGACAGGGCACAGATACGCAGTATTTT
CASSELGQGTDTQYF
>NA|TRBV20-1|TRBD2|TRBJ2-1
TGCAGTGCTAGTGGCGGCGGGAGGGCTTCGTACAATGAGCAGTTCTTC
CSASGGGRASYNEQFF
>once|TRBV7-2|TRBD1|TRBJ1-1
TGTGCCAGCAGCTTAAACAGGGGGAGAGACACTGAAGCTTTCTTT
CASSLNRGRDTEAFF
>NA|TRBV19|NA|TRBJ2-1
TGTGCCAGTAGTATAAGGCGTGGAATGTTCTTC
CASSIRRGMFF
>NA|TRBV6-4|NA|TRBJ1-1
TGTGCCAGCAGCGCACAGGGGAACACTGAAGCTTTCTTT
CASSAQGNTEAFF
>NA|TRBV2|NA|TRBJ1-1
TGTGCCAGCAGTTTGACAGCAAACACTGAAGCTTTCTTT
CASSLTANTEAFF
>NA|TRBV28|TRBD2|TRBJ2-5
TGTGCCAGCAGTCCGGGGAGCGGGAGTCAAGAGACCCAGTACTTC
CASSPGSGSQETQYF
>NA|TRBV27|TRBD2|TRBJ2-7
TGTGCCAGCTCGGGGCGCGGGAGCTCCTACGAGCAGTACTTC
CASSGRGSSYEQYF
>NA|TRBV7-5|NA|TRBJ2-7
TGTGCCAGAAGACGACAGCGCCGAGCGTCCTACGAGCAGTACTTC
CARRRQRRASYEQYF
>NA|TRBV28|NA|TRBJ2-6
TGTGGAAGCTCTGGGGCCAACGTCCTGACTTTC
CGSSGANVLTF
>NA|TRBV7-6|NA|TRBJ2-2
TGTGCCAGCAGCTCAGATAGAGCGTTGGACTTCTTGAAAAACACCGGGGAGCTGTTTTTT
CASSSDRALDFLKNTGELFF
>NA|TRBV5-5|NA|TRBJ1-2
TGTGCCAGCAGCCGAGACACCGGGGGCTATGGCTACACCTTC
CASSRDTGGYGYTF
>NA|TRBV28|NA|TRBJ1-2
TGTGCCAGCAGCCGGGGGGCGCTCTATGGCTACACCTTC
CASSRGALYGYTF
>NA|TRBV30|NA|TRBJ1-5
TGTGCCTGGAAGGAACGTTTGAAAGGCAATCAGCCCCAGCATTTT
CAWKERLKGNQPQHF
>NA|TRBV4-2|NA|TRBJ1-6
TGTGCCAGCAGCCAAGGGGTAGAGGCGCCAAGTTCACCCCTCCACTTT
CASSQGVEAPSSPLHF
>once|TRBV7-8|TRBD2|TRBJ2-7
TGTGCCAGCAGCCCCGGACTAGCGGGAGGGGGCGAGCAGTACTTC
CASSPGLAGGGEQYF
>NA|TRBV3-1/TRBV3-2|NA|TRBJ1-5
TGTGCCAGCAGCCAAGGAAGAGGGCGCAGCAATCAGCCCCAGCATTTT
CASSQGRGRSNQPQHF
>NA|TRBV5-1|NA|TRBJ2-7
TGCGCCAGCAGCTTGGACGCCCGCCAGGGAAAATTCGAGCAGTACTTC
CASSLDARQGKFEQYF
>NA|TRBV4-1|NA|TRBJ1-1
TGCGCCAGCAGCCAAGATATTGCGGGCCGGAACACTGAAGCTTTCTTT
CASSQDIAGRNTEAFF
>NA|TRBV6-6|NA|TRBJ1-5
TGTGCCAGCAGTTCACAGGGTTTGGGCAATCAGCCCCAGCATTTT
CASSSQGLGNQPQHF
>NA|TRBV5-1|NA|TRBJ2-5
TGCGCCAGCAGCTTCGGACAGGAGGGGGAGACCCAGTACTTC
CASSFGQEGETQYF
>NA|TRBV19|NA|TRBJ1-5
TGTGCCAGTAGTAGTAGGACCCCCAATCAGCCCCAGCATTTT
CASSSRTPNQPQHF
>NA|TRBV10-3|NA|TRBJ2-2
TGTGCCATCAGTGAGTCCGTGGGCGGGGAGCTGTTTTTT
CAISESVGGELFF
>NA|TRBV23-1|NA|TRBJ1-1
TGCGCCAGCAGTACGGCAGGCCGAGGTCCCTTGTGTACTGAAGCTTTCTTT
CASSTAGRGPLCTEAFF
>NA|TRBV20-1|TRBD2|TRBJ2-3
TGCAGTGCTTGTGGACTAGCGGATAGCACAGATACGCAGTATTTT
CSACGLADSTDTQYF
>NA|TRBV18|NA|TRBJ2-3
TGTGCCAGCTCACCGGGCGCAGGCACAGATACGCAGTATTTT
CASSPGAGTDTQYF
>NA|TRBV20-1|NA|TRBJ2-5
TGCAGTGCTAGGACACCGACCCAGTACTTC
CSARTPTQYF
>once|TRBV15|NA|TRBJ2-5
TGTGCCACCAGCGGACGACAGGGAGGAGAGACCCAGTACTTC
CATSGRQGGETQYF
>NA|TRBV18|NA|TRBJ1-1
TGTGCCAGCTCACCACCCCTGGGGGGGGACACTGAAGCTTTCTTT
CASSPPLGGDTEAFF
>once|TRBV18|NA|TRBJ2-1
TGTGCCAGCTCACCAGGACAGTACAATGAGCAGTTCTTC
CASSPGQYNEQFF
>NA|TRBV19|TRBD1|TRBJ2-1
TGTGCCAGTAGTATAGCGGGACAGTGGGTCTACAATGAGCAGTTCTTC
CASSIAGQWVYNEQFF
>NA|TRBV11-3|TRBD2|TRBJ2-2
TGTGCCAGCAGCTTAGATGCGGGGGGGCCTGGGGAGCTGTTTTTT
CASSLDAGGPGELFF
>NA|TRBV14|TRBD2|TRBJ2-1
TGTGCCAGCATGGGGGCTAGCGGGAGGAATGAGCAGTTCTTC
CASMGASGRNEQFF
>NA|TRBV5-6|NA|TRBJ2-7
TGTGCCAGCAGCCCCTGGACGGGCGGGGACGAGCAGTACTTC
CASSPWTGGDEQYF
>NA|TRBV7-9|NA|TRBJ1-6
TGTGCCAGCAGCCAAACCGAGGGCAGGGGTCTCCACTTT
CASSQTEGRGLHF
>NA|TRBV21-1|NA|TRBJ1-6
TGTGCCAGCAGCGCAGGGGATCGATCACCCCTCCACTTT
CASSAGDRSPLHF
>once|TRBV28|NA|TRBJ1-1
TGTGCCAGCAGTTCCGGCGGCAATGAAGCTTTCTTT
CASSSGGNEAFF
>NA|TRBV27|NA|TRBJ2-1
TGTGCCAGCAGTTTTCTTTCCGGGCGAAGCTCTTACAATGAGCAGTTCTTC
CASSFLSGRSSYNEQFF
>NA|TRBV9|TRBD2|TRBJ2-1
TGTGCCAGCAGCGTGACTAGCGGGAAGGGAAATGAGCAGTTCTTC
CASSVTSGKGNEQFF
>NA|TRBV5-5|NA|TRBJ1-2
TGTGCCAGCAGCCCACCGCCAGGGTACACGAGGGGCTACACCTTC
CASSPPPGYTRGYTF
>NA|TRBV6-5|NA|TRBJ1-2
TGTGCCAGCAGTACCGGGACCTATGGCTACACCTTC
CASSTGTYGYTF
>NA|TRBV15|NA|TRBJ1-5
TGTGCCACCAGCAGAGTACAGGGTCGGTACAGCAATCAGCCCCAGCATTTT
CATSRVQGRYSNQPQHF
>few|TRBV6-5|TRBD1|TRBJ2-7
TGTGCCAGCAGTTACTCGGACAGGGGGCGCGATGAGCAGTACTTC
CASSYSDRGRDEQYF
>NA|TRBV7-2|NA|TRBJ1-5
TGTGCCAGCAGCCCCGATCATTCGGGGTATAGCAATCAGCCCCAGCATTTT
CASSPDHSGYSNQPQHF
>NA|TRBV18|NA|TRBJ1-5
TGTGCCAGCTCATCCGCAGGGGCTTATAGCAATCAGCCCCAGCATTTT
CASSSAGAYSNQPQHF